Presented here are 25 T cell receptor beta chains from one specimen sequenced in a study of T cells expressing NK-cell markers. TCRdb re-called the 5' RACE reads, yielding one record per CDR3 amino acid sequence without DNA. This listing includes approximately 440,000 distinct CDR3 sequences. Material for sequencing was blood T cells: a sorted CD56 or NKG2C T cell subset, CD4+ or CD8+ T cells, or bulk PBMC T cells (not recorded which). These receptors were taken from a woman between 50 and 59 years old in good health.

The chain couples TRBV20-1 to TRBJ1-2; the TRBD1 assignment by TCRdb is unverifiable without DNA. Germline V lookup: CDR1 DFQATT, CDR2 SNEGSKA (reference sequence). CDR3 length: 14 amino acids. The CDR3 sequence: CSAPGQGKDYGYTF.

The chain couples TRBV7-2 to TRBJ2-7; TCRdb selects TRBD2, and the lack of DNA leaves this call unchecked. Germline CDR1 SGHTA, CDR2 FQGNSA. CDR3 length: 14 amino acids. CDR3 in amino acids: CASSTIAVLGEQYF.

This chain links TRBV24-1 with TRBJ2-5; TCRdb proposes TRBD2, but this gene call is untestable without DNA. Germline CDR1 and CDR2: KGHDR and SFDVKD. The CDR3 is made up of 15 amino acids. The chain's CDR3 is CATSLGKGSTETQYF.

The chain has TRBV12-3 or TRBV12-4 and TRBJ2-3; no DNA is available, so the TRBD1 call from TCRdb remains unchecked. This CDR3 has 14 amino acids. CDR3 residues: CASTSVGGTDTQYF.

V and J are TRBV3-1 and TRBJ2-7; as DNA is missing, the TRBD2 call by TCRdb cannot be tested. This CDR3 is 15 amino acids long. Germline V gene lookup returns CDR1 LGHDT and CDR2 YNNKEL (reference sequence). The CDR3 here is CASSPSLAGAYEQYF.

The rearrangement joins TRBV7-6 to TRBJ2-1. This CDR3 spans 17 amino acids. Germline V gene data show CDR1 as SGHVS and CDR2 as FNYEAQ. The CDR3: CASSNRIRTSSYNEQFF.

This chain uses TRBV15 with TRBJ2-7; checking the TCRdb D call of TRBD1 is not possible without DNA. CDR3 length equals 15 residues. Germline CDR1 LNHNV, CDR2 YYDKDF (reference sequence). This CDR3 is CATSRAAGTSYEQYF.

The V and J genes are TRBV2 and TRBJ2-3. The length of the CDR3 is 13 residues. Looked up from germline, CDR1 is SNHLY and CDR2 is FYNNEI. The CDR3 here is CASNGARGDTQYF.

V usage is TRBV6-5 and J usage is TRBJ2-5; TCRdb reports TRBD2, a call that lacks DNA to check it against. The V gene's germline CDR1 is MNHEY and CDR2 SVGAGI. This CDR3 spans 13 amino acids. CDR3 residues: CASRAPGGETQYF.

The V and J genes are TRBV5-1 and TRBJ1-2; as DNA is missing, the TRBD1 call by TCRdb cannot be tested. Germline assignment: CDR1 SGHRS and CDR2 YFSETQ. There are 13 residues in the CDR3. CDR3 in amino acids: CASSSSGVDGYTF. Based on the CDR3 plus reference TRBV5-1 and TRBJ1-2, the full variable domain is KAGVTQTPRYLIKTRGQQVTLSCSPISGHRSVSWYQQTPGQGLQFLFEYFSETQRNKGNFPGRFSGRQFSNSRSEMNVSTLELGDSALYLCASSSSGVDGYTFGSGTRLTVV.

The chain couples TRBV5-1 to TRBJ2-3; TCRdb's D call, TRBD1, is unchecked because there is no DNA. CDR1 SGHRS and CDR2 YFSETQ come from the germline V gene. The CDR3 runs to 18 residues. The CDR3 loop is CASSSDTGTGMGTDTQYF.

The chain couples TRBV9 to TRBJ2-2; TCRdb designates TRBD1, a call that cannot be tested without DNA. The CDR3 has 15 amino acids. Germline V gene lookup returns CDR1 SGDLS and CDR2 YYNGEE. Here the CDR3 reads CASSVELRGPGELFF.

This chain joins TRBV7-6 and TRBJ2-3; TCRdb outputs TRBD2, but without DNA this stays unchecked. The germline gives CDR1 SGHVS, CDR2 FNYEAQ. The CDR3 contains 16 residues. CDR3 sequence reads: CASSLRTSGNTDTQYF. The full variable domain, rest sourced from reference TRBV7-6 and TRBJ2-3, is GAGVSQSPRYKVTKRGQDVALRCDPISGHVSLYWYRQALGQGPEFLTYFNYEAQQDKSGLPNDRFSAERPEGSISTLTIQRTEQRDSAMYRCASSLRTSGNTDTQYFGPGTRLTVL.

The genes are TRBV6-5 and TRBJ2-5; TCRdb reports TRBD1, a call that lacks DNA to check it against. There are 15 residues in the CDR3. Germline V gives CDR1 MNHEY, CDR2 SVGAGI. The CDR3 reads CASTMGRGGQETQYF.

The CDR3 spells CASSESGGAFF. V and J are TRBV6-1 and TRBJ1-1; lacking DNA, the TRBD1 call made by TCRdb goes unchecked. CDR3 length: 11 residues. Germline CDR1 and CDR2: MNHNS and SASEGT.

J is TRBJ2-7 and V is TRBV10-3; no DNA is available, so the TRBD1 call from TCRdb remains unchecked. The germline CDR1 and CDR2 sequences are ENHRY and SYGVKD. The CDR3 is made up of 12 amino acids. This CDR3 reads CAIRQGDYEQYF.

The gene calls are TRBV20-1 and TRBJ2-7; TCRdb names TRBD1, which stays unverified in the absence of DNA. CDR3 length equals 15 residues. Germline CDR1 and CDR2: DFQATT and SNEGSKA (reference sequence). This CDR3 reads CSARDSDRGRDEQYF.

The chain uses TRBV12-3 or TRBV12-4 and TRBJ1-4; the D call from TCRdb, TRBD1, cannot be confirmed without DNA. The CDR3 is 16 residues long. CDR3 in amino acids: CASSLQPPALNEKLFF.

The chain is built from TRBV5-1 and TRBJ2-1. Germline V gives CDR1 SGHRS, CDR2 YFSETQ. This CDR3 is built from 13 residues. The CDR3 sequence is CASSFSVVNEQFF. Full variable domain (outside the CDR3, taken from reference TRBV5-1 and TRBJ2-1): KAGVTQTPRYLIKTRGQQVTLSCSPISGHRSVSWYQQTPGQGLQFLFEYFSETQRNKGNFPGRFSGRQFSNSRSEMNVSTLELGDSALYLCASSFSVVNEQFFGPGTRLTVL.

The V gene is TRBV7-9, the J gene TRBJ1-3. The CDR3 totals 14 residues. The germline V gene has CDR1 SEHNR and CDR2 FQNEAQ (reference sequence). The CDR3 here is CASIRGGSGNTIYF.

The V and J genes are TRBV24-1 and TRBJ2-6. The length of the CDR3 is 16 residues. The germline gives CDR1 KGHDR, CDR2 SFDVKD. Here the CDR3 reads CATSDLKSSGANVLTF.

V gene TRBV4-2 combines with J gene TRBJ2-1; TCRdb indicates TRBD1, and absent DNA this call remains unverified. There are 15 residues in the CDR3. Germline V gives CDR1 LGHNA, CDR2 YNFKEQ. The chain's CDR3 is CASSPGTESYNEQFF.

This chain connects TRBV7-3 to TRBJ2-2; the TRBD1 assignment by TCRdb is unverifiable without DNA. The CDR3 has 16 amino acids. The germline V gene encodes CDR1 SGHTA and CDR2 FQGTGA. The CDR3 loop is CASSLVPAGASGELFF. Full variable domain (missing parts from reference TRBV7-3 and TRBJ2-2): GAGVSQTPSNKVTEKGKYVELRCDPISGHTALYWYRQSLGQGPEFLIYFQGTGAADDSGLPNDRFFAVRPEGSVSTLKIQRTERGDSAVYLCASSLVPAGASGELFFGEGSRLTVL.

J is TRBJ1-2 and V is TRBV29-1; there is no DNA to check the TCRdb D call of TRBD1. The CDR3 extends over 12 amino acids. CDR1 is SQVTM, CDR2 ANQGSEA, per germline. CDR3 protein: CSVARQGDGYTF.

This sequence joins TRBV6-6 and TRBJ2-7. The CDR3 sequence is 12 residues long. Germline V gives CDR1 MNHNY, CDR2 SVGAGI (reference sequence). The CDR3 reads CASSYSSAEQYF.